This T cell receptor beta chain was sequenced during a study of T cell responses to AZD1222 COVID-19 vaccine. About the research overall: Some second doses came at about 4 weeks and others at about 12 weeks; these were pooled. Study results and caveats: Spike-spanning, vaccine-associated CD4 TCRs were dominant at 160-218 and 743-854. Following two doses of AZD1222, Spike-specific TCR breadth and depth rose.

About this clone itself: Its antigen remains unidentified.

The repertoire was sequenced with immunoSEQ multiplex PCR; TCRdb's copy has only in-frame clones and lacks some. The sample shows 100,000 to 150,000 clones, around 90% of them seen only once. The CDR3 is 13 amino acids. CDR1 is SGHNT and CDR2 is YENEEA in the germline V gene. Trimming removed 5 bases from V and 3 bases from J, with 10 bases in between. This rearrangement joins TRBV11-3 to TRBJ1-1, with no clear D. The starting material was peripheral blood, obtained on day 0 of AZD1222 vaccination. This TCR was recovered from an adult in good health. CDR3: CASSLGLDTEAFF. The CDR3 nucleotides read TGTGCCAGCAGCCTGGGTCTAGACACTGAAGCTTTCTTT.